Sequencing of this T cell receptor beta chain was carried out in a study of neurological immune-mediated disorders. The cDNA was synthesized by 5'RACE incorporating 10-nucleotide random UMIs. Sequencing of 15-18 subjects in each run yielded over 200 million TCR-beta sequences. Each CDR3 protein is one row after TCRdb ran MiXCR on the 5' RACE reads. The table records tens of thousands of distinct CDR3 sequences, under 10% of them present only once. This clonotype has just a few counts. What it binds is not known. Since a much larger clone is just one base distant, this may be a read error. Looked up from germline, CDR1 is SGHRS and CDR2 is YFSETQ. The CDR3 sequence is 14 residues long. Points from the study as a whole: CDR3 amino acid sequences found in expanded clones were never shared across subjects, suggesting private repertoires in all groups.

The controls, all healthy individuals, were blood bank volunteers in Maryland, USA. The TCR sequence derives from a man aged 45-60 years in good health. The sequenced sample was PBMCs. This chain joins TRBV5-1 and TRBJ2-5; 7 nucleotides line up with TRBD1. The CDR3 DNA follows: TGCGCCAACAGCCCGGGACAGACTCAAGAGACCCAGTACTTC. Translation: CANSPGQTQETQYF.